The rows below give T cell receptor beta chains drawn from one sample of a study of tumor-infiltrating lymphocytes in primary liver carcinoma. A single record per CDR3 protein comes from TCRdb applying MiXCR to the multiplex PCR reads. The table shows about 200,000 distinct CDR3 sequences, with around 60% occurring only once. The sequenced sample consisted of peripheral blood. The source of these receptors is a woman in her fifties or sixties with primary liver carcinoma and hepatitis B virus infection. CDR3s include the opening cysteine and the closing phenylalanine or tryptophan. D genes are given only for firm matches. Not every row has a clone size; where given, it reads once, few, many or a size class.

CDR3 length: 11; clone size: -; V gene: TRBV12-3/TRBV12-4; J gene: TRBJ2-1; D gene: -; CDR3 DNA: TGTGCCAGCAGTTTCGGTAGTGAGCAGTTCTTC; CDR3 protein: CASSFGSEQFF
CDR3 length: 14; clone size: few; V gene: TRBV12-3/TRBV12-4; J gene: TRBJ2-5; D gene: -; CDR3 DNA: TGTGCCAGCAGTTCGCCGGGACGGAGAGAGACCCAGTACTTC; CDR3 protein: CASSSPGRRETQYF
CDR3 length: 16; clone size: -; V gene: TRBV10-3; J gene: TRBJ2-3; D gene: -; CDR3 DNA: TGTGCCATCAGTGGGGAACTAGTCGGCGGCACAGATACGCAGTATTTT; CDR3 protein: CAISGELVGGTDTQYF
CDR3 length: 20; clone size: -; V gene: TRBV6-4; J gene: TRBJ1-5; D gene: -; CDR3 DNA: TGTGCCAGCAGTGACTCTGGGGGTGGACCTAGAGTCTATCACAATCAGCCCCAGCATTTT; CDR3 protein: CASSDSGGGPRVYHNQPQHF
CDR3 length: 16; clone size: many; V gene: TRBV6-6; J gene: TRBJ2-5; D gene: TRBD2; CDR3 DNA: TGTGCCATCACGGCCTCAGCGGGAGGGTTTCGAGAGACCCAGTACTTC; CDR3 protein: CAITASAGGFRETQYF
CDR3 length: 17; clone size: -; V gene: TRBV2; J gene: TRBJ2-7; D gene: TRBD2; CDR3 DNA: TGTGCCAGCAGTGCGGCAGCGGGGGCAGCCCACGCCTACGAGCAGTACTTC; CDR3 protein: CASSAAAGAAHAYEQYF
CDR3 length: 13; clone size: -; V gene: TRBV5-4; J gene: TRBJ2-5; D gene: -; CDR3 DNA: TGTGCCAGCAGCTTGGGGGGTGGTGAGACCCAGTGCTTC; CDR3 protein: CASSLGGGETQCF
CDR3 length: 14; clone size: -; V gene: TRBV11-2; J gene: TRBJ2-7; D gene: TRBD2; CDR3 DNA: TGTGCCAGCAACTTTAGCGGGGGCTCCTACGAGCAGTATTTC; CDR3 protein: CASNFSGGSYEQYF
CDR3 length: 16; clone size: many; V gene: TRBV4-1; J gene: TRBJ2-5; D gene: TRBD2; CDR3 DNA: TGCGCCAGCAGCCAAAGACTAGCGGGAATCCAAGAGACCCAGTACTTC; CDR3 protein: CASSQRLAGIQETQYF
CDR3 length: 16; clone size: many; V gene: TRBV5-4; J gene: TRBJ2-3; D gene: -; CDR3 DNA: TGTGCCAGCAGCTTGGTCAGCAATATTGACACAGATACGCAGTATTTT; CDR3 protein: CASSLVSNIDTDTQYF
CDR3 length: 13; clone size: many; V gene: TRBV10-1; J gene: TRBJ1-4; D gene: -; CDR3 DNA: TGCGCCAGCAGTGTCGGCAGTTCTGAAAAACTGTTTTTT; CDR3 protein: CASSVGSSEKLFF
CDR3 length: 16; clone size: -; V gene: TRBV6-2/TRBV6-3; J gene: TRBJ2-3; D gene: -; CDR3 DNA: TGTGCCAACAGTTACGGAGGCAGGGGACTCCAGGATACGCAGTATTTC; CDR3 protein: CANSYGGRGLQDTQYF
CDR3 length: 21; clone size: once; V gene: TRBV11-2; J gene: TRBJ2-2; D gene: -; CDR3 DNA: TGTGTCAGCAGCTTAGCTGGGGCTAGCGAGAGTTACGTAGGGTACACCGGGGAGCTGTTTTTT; CDR3 protein: CVSSLAGASESYVGYTGELFF
CDR3 length: 15; clone size: -; V gene: TRBV30; J gene: TRBJ2-1; D gene: TRBD2; CDR3 DNA: TGTGCCTCATCCGTCGGTAGCGGGATTGCTAGTGAGCAGTTCTTC; CDR3 protein: CASSVGSGIASEQFF
CDR3 length: 15; clone size: many; V gene: TRBV12-3/TRBV12-4; J gene: TRBJ1-2; D gene: -; CDR3 DNA: TGTGCCTGCGGGAGAGGGCCTAGTAACCTCTATGGCTACACCTTC; CDR3 protein: CACGRGPSNLYGYTF
CDR3 length: 15; clone size: many; V gene: TRBV7-8; J gene: TRBJ2-5; D gene: -; CDR3 DNA: TGTGCCAGCAGCGACCAAGGGGCCGGACAAGAGACCCAGTACTTC; CDR3 protein: CASSDQGAGQETQYF
CDR3 length: 16; clone size: -; V gene: TRBV11-3; J gene: TRBJ2-5; D gene: TRBD2; CDR3 DNA: TGTGCCAGCAACTCAGATCCCCTAGCGGGTCCGGAGACCCAGTACTTC; CDR3 protein: CASNSDPLAGPETQYF
CDR3 length: 14; clone size: -; V gene: TRBV21-1; J gene: TRBJ2-2; D gene: -; CDR3 DNA: TGTGCCAGCAGCAAGGGGCTTACCGGCGGGGAGCTGTTTTTT; CDR3 protein: CASSKGLTGGELFF
CDR3 length: 15; clone size: -; V gene: TRBV11-2; J gene: TRBJ2-7; D gene: TRBD1; CDR3 DNA: TGTGCCAGCAGATCTATGCGACAGGGGGTCAACGAGCAGTACTTC; CDR3 protein: CASRSMRQGVNEQYF
CDR3 length: 14; clone size: -; V gene: TRBV11-2; J gene: TRBJ2-5; D gene: -; CDR3 DNA: TGTGCCAGCAGCTTGGTAGTAGGGGCAGAGACCCAGTACTTC; CDR3 protein: CASSLVVGAETQYF
CDR3 length: 16; clone size: -; V gene: TRBV5-1; J gene: TRBJ1-3; D gene: TRBD1; CDR3 DNA: TGCGCCAGCAGCTTCGGACAGGGGGTCTCTGGAAACACCATATATTTT; CDR3 protein: CASSFGQGVSGNTIYF
CDR3 length: 16; clone size: few; V gene: TRBV12-3/TRBV12-4; J gene: TRBJ2-4; D gene: -; CDR3 DNA: TGTGCCAGCAGCCGACGGACAGTTTTGGGGGACAACATTCAGTACTTC; CDR3 protein: CASSRRTVLGDNIQYF
CDR3 length: 19; clone size: -; V gene: TRBV11-2; J gene: TRBJ2-6; D gene: -; CDR3 DNA: TGTGCCAGCAGCTTACCGCGGGGCAGGATACCCTCTGGGGTCAACTTCCTGACTTTC; CDR3 protein: CASSLPRGRIPSGVNFLTF
CDR3 length: 13; clone size: -; V gene: TRBV4-1; J gene: TRBJ2-3; D gene: -; CDR3 DNA: TGCGCCAGCAGCCAAGAAACGGACAATACGCAGTATTTT; CDR3 protein: CASSQETDNTQYF
CDR3 length: 16; clone size: -; V gene: TRBV5-1; J gene: TRBJ2-3; D gene: -; CDR3 DNA: TGCGCCAGCAGCCCCCGTAGGTCGGGAAATTATGATACGCAGTATTTT; CDR3 protein: CASSPRRSGNYDTQYF
CDR3 length: 18; clone size: -; V gene: TRBV4-2; J gene: TRBJ1-4; D gene: TRBD1; CDR3 DNA: TGTGCCAGCAGCCGATTTGGACAGGGGAAGCCTCTGAATGAACAACTGTTTTTT; CDR3 protein: CASSRFGQGKPLNEQLFF
CDR3 length: 11; clone size: -; V gene: TRBV6-5; J gene: TRBJ2-7; D gene: TRBD2; CDR3 DNA: TGTGCCAGCAGTTCCGAGCGGGAGCAGTATTTC; CDR3 protein: CASSSEREQYF
CDR3 length: 16; clone size: -; V gene: TRBV10-2; J gene: TRBJ1-6; D gene: -; CDR3 DNA: TGCGCCAGCAGTTGGAGGAGAGGGGAGGGTAATTTACCCCTCCACTTT; CDR3 protein: CASSWRRGEGNLPLHF
CDR3 length: 12; clone size: -; V gene: TRBV29-1; J gene: TRBJ2-1; D gene: -; CDR3 DNA: TGCAGTGTTCGGGGGTCCAACAATGAGCAGTTCTTC; CDR3 protein: CSVRGSNNEQFF
CDR3 length: 11; clone size: -; V gene: TRBV29-1; J gene: TRBJ2-7; D gene: -; CDR3 DNA: TGCAGCGCCAAGCTGGGAAGCGAGCAGTACTTC; CDR3 protein: CSAKLGSEQYF
CDR3 length: 15; clone size: -; V gene: TRBV28; J gene: TRBJ2-5; D gene: -; CDR3 DNA: TGTGCCAGCAGTTCTCTTGCGGAGGGGGAAGAGACCCAGTACTTC; CDR3 protein: CASSSLAEGEETQYF
CDR3 length: 20; clone size: -; V gene: TRBV6-6; J gene: TRBJ2-1; D gene: -; CDR3 DNA: TGTGCCAGCAGCTACGCGGACAGTGGGGTAGTGCAGAGCTCCTACAATGAGCAGTTCTTC; CDR3 protein: CASSYADSGVVQSSYNEQFF
CDR3 length: 14; clone size: -; V gene: TRBV18; J gene: TRBJ1-1; D gene: TRBD1; CDR3 DNA: TGTGCCAGCTCAGAACAGGGGCGCGGGACTGAAGCTTTCTTT; CDR3 protein: CASSEQGRGTEAFF
CDR3 length: 16; clone size: -; V gene: TRBV6-1; J gene: TRBJ1-5; D gene: TRBD1; CDR3 DNA: TGCGCCAGCTGTTCACGGACAGGGGAGGGCAATCAGCCCCAGCATTTT; CDR3 protein: CASCSRTGEGNQPQHF
CDR3 length: 14; clone size: many; V gene: TRBV28; J gene: TRBJ1-1; D gene: TRBD1; CDR3 DNA: TGTGCCAGCAGTTTATTCGACAGGGACACTGAAGCTTTCTTT; CDR3 protein: CASSLFDRDTEAFF
CDR3 length: 17; clone size: -; V gene: TRBV6-5; J gene: TRBJ2-6; D gene: -; CDR3 DNA: TGTGCCAGCAGTTACTCGATGGGGGCGTGGGGGGTCAACGTCCTGACGTTC; CDR3 protein: CASSYSMGAWGVNVLTF
CDR3 length: 14; clone size: -; V gene: TRBV6-5; J gene: TRBJ2-3; D gene: -; CDR3 DNA: TGTGTCAGCAGTGAGGGTGTGGGTACAGATACGCAGTATTTT; CDR3 protein: CVSSEGVGTDTQYF
CDR3 length: 16; clone size: few; V gene: TRBV7-9; J gene: TRBJ1-2; D gene: -; CDR3 DNA: TGTGCCAGCAGCTACCGGGACACTTCGTCTAACTATGGCTACACCTTC; CDR3 protein: CASSYRDTSSNYGYTF
CDR3 length: 15; clone size: many; V gene: TRBV4-1; J gene: TRBJ2-5; D gene: TRBD2; CDR3 DNA: TGCGCCAGCAGCCGGCTAGCGGGAACCCAAGAGACCCAGTACTTC; CDR3 protein: CASSRLAGTQETQYF
CDR3 length: 15; clone size: once; V gene: TRBV11-2; J gene: TRBJ2-3; D gene: TRBD1; CDR3 DNA: TGTGCCAGCATCTTAGACAGGGGGCGGACAGATACACAGTATTTT; CDR3 protein: CASILDRGRTDTQYF
CDR3 length: 16; clone size: once; V gene: TRBV5-4; J gene: TRBJ2-3; D gene: TRBD2; CDR3 DNA: TGTGCCAGCAGCTCGACTAGCGGGGGCCCCACAGATACGCAGTATTTT; CDR3 protein: CASSSTSGGPTDTQYF
CDR3 length: 14; clone size: many; V gene: TRBV28; J gene: TRBJ2-1; D gene: -; CDR3 DNA: TGTGCCAGCAGTTTATGGCAGGGAAGCAATGAGCAGTTCTTC; CDR3 protein: CASSLWQGSNEQFF
CDR3 length: 17; clone size: few; V gene: TRBV12-3/TRBV12-4; J gene: TRBJ2-3; D gene: TRBD2; CDR3 DNA: TGTGCCAGCAGTTTGCGGTCGATAGCGGGTATTTCAGATACGCAGTATTTT; CDR3 protein: CASSLRSIAGISDTQYF
CDR3 length: 15; clone size: -; V gene: TRBV6-6; J gene: TRBJ2-7; D gene: -; CDR3 DNA: TGTGTCAGCACCGGCGGGGCCGGGAACCCCTACGATCAGTACTTC; CDR3 protein: CVSTGGAGNPYDQYF
CDR3 length: 13; clone size: many; V gene: TRBV12-3/TRBV12-4; J gene: TRBJ2-7; D gene: -; CDR3 DNA: TGTGCCAGCTCTAGTACATCAAGCTACGAGCAGTACTTC; CDR3 protein: CASSSTSSYEQYF
CDR3 length: 18; clone size: once; V gene: TRBV30; J gene: TRBJ1-3; D gene: TRBD1; CDR3 DNA: TGTACCTGGCCCGAGGGACAGGGGGCCGCTTCCTTTGGAAACACCATATATTTT; CDR3 protein: CTWPEGQGAASFGNTIYF
CDR3 length: 16; clone size: -; V gene: TRBV18; J gene: TRBJ2-5; D gene: TRBD2; CDR3 DNA: TGTGTCAGCTCACCACCCCGGCGGGAGGGCCGAGAGACCCAGTACTTC; CDR3 protein: CVSSPPRREGRETQYF
CDR3 length: 12; clone size: many; V gene: TRBV12-3/TRBV12-4; J gene: TRBJ1-1; D gene: -; CDR3 DNA: TGTGCCAGCAGTTCTAGGGGCACTGAAGCTTTCTTT; CDR3 protein: CASSSRGTEAFF
CDR3 length: 12; clone size: -; V gene: TRBV11-2; J gene: TRBJ2-3; D gene: -; CDR3 DNA: TGTGCTAGCACCTTCGACTCAGCATTGCAATATTTT; CDR3 protein: CASTFDSALQYF
CDR3 length: 15; clone size: many; V gene: TRBV11-1; J gene: TRBJ2-7; D gene: -; CDR3 DNA: TGTGCCAGCAGCTCATCCCGGGACTCCTCCTACGAGCAGTACTTC; CDR3 protein: CASSSSRDSSYEQYF
CDR3 length: 16; clone size: -; V gene: TRBV11-1; J gene: TRBJ2-3; D gene: -; CDR3 DNA: TGTGCCAGGAGCTGGGGGACCGGAACTCCACAGATTTCGCAGTATTTT; CDR3 protein: CARSWGTGTPQISQYF